The clone carrying this T cell receptor (beta chain) appeared a single time. The antigen is undetermined. Produced via immunoSEQ multiplex PCR; TCRdb's table is partial and in-frame only. The top ten hold about 0.5% of the sample, which has about 98,000 clones, around nine tenths seen once. The sample comes from a study of OX40 agonist ivuxolimab in advanced cancers. Study-wide points: Expanded clones tended on average to be more numerous among CD8+ T cells than CD4+.

This receptor was taken from an adult with an advanced solid tumor such as melanoma, head and neck, liver or kidney cancer. Material: CD4+ or CD8+ T cells sorted from blood, obtained in a trial of the OX40 agonist ivuxolimab.

CDR3 nucleotide sequence: TGTGCCAGCAGCCCTAAGTGGGGGGGCCGTAACGAGCAGTACTTC. This gives the protein CASSPKWGGRNEQYF. The chain employs TRBV6-6 and TRBJ2-7, with TRBD2 as a possible D gene (7 bases). The CDR3 is made up of 15 amino acids. Germline CDR1 and CDR2: MNHNY and SVGAGI (reference sequence). Trimming removed 6 bases from V and 5 bases from J, with 20 bases in between.